This TCR beta chain stems from a study of cytomegalovirus exposure and HLA in healthy donors. Primers included in the PCR were 60 Vbeta and 13 Jbeta primers. Clones were read by immunoSEQ multiplex PCR, and TCRdb kept only the in-frame ones, dropping some. The table lists 110,000 to 150,000 clones, approximately 74% of them singletons, with approximately 4% in the top ten. Regarding this clone: Its antigen is unidentified.

The length of the CDR3 is 15 residues. From germline, CDR1 is MNHNS and CDR2 SASEGT. V shed 8 bases, J shed 2 bases, and the junction held 8 bases outside the gene matches. Broader study findings: Accounts indicate the classifier identified cytomegalovirus status with strong specificity and sensitivity. In a later analysis, at a false discovery rate of 0.05, 15,000 to 20,000 TCR beta sequences matched HLA alleles.

The source material was PBMCs. The genes are TRBV6-1 and TRBJ2-3; 9 bases agree with TRBD2. The clonotype comes from a man aged 18 to 29 in good health and CMV-seropositive. The CDR3 nucleotides read TGTGCCAGCGGGGGCGCGGGGGGGTTCACAGATACGCAGTATTTT. Its translation is CASGGAGGFTDTQYF.